The 14 T cell receptor beta chains given below trace back to one sample, sequenced in a study of human T cells and chemical hapten exposure. Time point meaning: patch test 2, 6 weeks after DPC sensitization. Documented treatment: therapeutic diphenylcyclopropenone sensitization with weekly scalp DPC. TCRdb re-analysed the RACE reads in MiXCR, keeping a single row per CDR3 protein. The sample lists a few hundred thousand distinct CDR3 sequences; more than 5% were seen once. The source was whole blood, collected in connection with sensitization to the hapten diphenylcyclopropenone (DPC). These receptors all stem from a young woman with alopecia areata. Some clones in this sample may be carry-over from other donors' samples.

V and J are TRBV4-3 and TRBJ2-4; 8 bases are shared with TRBD1. Germline loops: CDR1 LGHNA, CDR2 YSLEER. The CDR3 totals 16 residues. V shed 4 bases, J shed 7 bases, and the junction held 12 bases outside the gene matches. The CDR3 loop reads CASSRSGQGPENIQYF. For the CDR3, the DNA is TGCGCCAGCAGCCGGTCAGGACAGGGCCCGGAGAACATTCAGTACTTC.

Many counts were recorded for this clonotype. The chain combines TRBV7-2 with TRBJ2-3; TRBD2 matches at 9 bases. CDR3 size: 15 residues. Trimming took 5 bases from V and 4 from J; bases not matched to a gene: 7. Germline V gene lookup returns CDR1 SGHTA and CDR2 FQGNSA. In DNA form, the CDR3 reads TGTGCCAGCAGCATTCCGGGACTAGCACCAGATACGCAGTATTTT. Protein sequence: CASSIPGLAPDTQYF.

This chain joins TRBV5-1 and TRBJ1-2; 7 nucleotides match TRBD1. This CDR3 has 19 residues. The J segment lost 8 bases and the V segment lost 3 bases, leaving 25 bases of the junction unmatched. CDR1 is SGHRS, CDR2 YFSETQ, per germline. For the CDR3, the DNA is TGCGCCAGCAGCTATTCTAGCACAGGGGTCTCATCCCCCCTCAGCGGCTACACCTTC. This encodes CASSYSSTGVSSPLSGYTF.

This clonotype was counted ten times or more. The rearrangement uses TRBV21-1 and TRBJ2-7; the table calls TRBD1, which could not be checked here. TRBV21-1 is termed a pseudogene. The CDR3 has 14 residues. CDR3 sequence reads: CASPKGVGTYEQYF. The DNA of the CDR3 is TGTGCCAGCCCAAAAGGGGTAGGGACCTACGAGCAGTACTTC.

This clonotype was recorded at least ten times. The J gene is TRBJ1-2, the V gene TRBV14; 8 bases line up with TRBD1. The J segment lost 8 bases and the V segment lost 4 bases, leaving 6 bases of the junction unmatched. This CDR3 contains 13 residues. Germline CDR1 is SGHDN and CDR2 is FVKESK. The CDR3 loop reads CASSPGQGRGYTF. The CDR3 region has the DNA TGTGCCAGCAGCCCCGGACAGGGCCGGGGCTACACCTTC.

The table lists this clonotype with a few counts. The V and J genes are TRBV29-1 and TRBJ2-7; 7 nucleotides line up with TRBD1. The CDR3 runs 15 residues. Germline V CDR1 and CDR2: SQVTM, ANQGSEA. J was trimmed by 0 bases and V by 6 bases; bases with no gene match: 11. In DNA form, the CDR3 reads TGCAGCGTAGCGCCCAGGGGGTATAGCTCCTACGAGCAGTACTTC. Protein sequence: CSVAPRGYSSYEQYF.

The chain couples TRBV21-1 to TRBJ1-5; the D call of TRBD1 is as the table states it, not checked on the DNA. TRBV21-1 is a pseudogene segment. The CDR3 contains 17 residues. The CDR3 protein is CASSRTSRDRGRQPQHF. The CDR3, as DNA: TGTGCCAGCAGCCGTACTTCGAGGGACAGGGGGCGACAGCCCCAGCATTTT.

In its sample, this clonotype was seen many times. The V and J genes are TRBV28 and TRBJ1-1, with 7 bases matching TRBD1. Trimming cost V 6 bases and J 5 bases; bases outside gene matches: 15. Germline V gives CDR1 MDHEN, CDR2 SYDVKM. The CDR3 covers 16 residues. The CDR3 nucleotides read TGTGCCAGCAGCCACAGGGGTACGGGGGCGGGGACTGAAGCTTTCTTT. Protein: CASSHRGTGAGTEAFF.

This clonotype has at least ten counts. This chain joins TRBV12-3 or TRBV12-4 and TRBJ1-2; D is perhaps TRBD1 (6 bases). The CDR3 length is 14 residues. Trimming pared 5 bases from V and 8 bases from J, leaving 18 bases between. The CDR3 bases are TGTGCCAGCAGTCTACAGGGAAGGGGCGAGGGCTACACCTTC. It yields the protein CASSLQGRGEGYTF.

This clonotype showed up just a few times. The chain uses TRBV12-3 or TRBV12-4 and TRBJ2-7; D is ambiguous. The CDR3 has 18 amino acids. V was trimmed by 5 bases and J by 4 bases, leaving 27 bases between them. DNA for the CDR3: TGTGCCAGCAGTCCCTTGGGTTCTGGCGTTTCGCGCCATTACGAGCAGTACTTC. As protein: CASSPLGSGVSRHYEQYF.

This clonotype appeared a few times. The V and J genes are TRBV7-9 and TRBJ1-6; D is unresolved. Per the germline V gene, CDR1 is SEHNR and CDR2 is FQNEAQ (reference sequence). This CDR3 region has 15 residues. V dropped 0 bases and J dropped 4 bases, with 7 bases sitting between them. The CDR3 DNA reads as TGTGCCAGCAGCTTAGCGGGCAGGTATAATTCACCCCTCCACTTT. Its protein product is CASSLAGRYNSPLHF.

Ten or more counts support this clonotype. J is TRBJ2-5 and V is TRBV5-8, with 9 bases lining up with TRBD1. This CDR3 is 17 amino acids long. CDR1 and CDR2 from the germline V gene are SGHTS and YDEGEE. Losses at the gene ends were 4 bases for V and 5 bases for J; bases not matched to a gene: 15. Here the CDR3 DNA reads TGTGCCAGCAGCAGAACCGGGACAGGGCTCCCCCCGGAGACCCAGTACTTC. Its protein product is CASSRTGTGLPPETQYF.

The rearrangement uses TRBV27 and TRBJ1-1; D perhaps matches TRBD1 (5 bases). V was pared by 2 bases and J by 4 bases, with 11 bases between. Germline CDR1 and CDR2: MNHEY and SMNVEV (reference sequence). This CDR3 spans 14 amino acids. The CDR3 loop is CASSLLSGFTEAFF. In DNA, the CDR3 is TGTGCCAGCAGTTTACTTTCAGGGTTCACTGAAGCTTTCTTT.

The chain has TRBV24-1 and TRBJ1-4, with unresolved D. V lost 4 bases to trimming and J lost 5 bases, with 7 bases between them. Germline CDR1 is KGHDR and CDR2 is SFDVKD. The CDR3 length is 13 residues. CDR3 sequence (DNA): TGTGCCACCAGTGACGGACCGAATGAAAAACTGTTTTTT. This sequence encodes CATSDGPNEKLFF.